This TCR beta chain was recovered during a study of identical twins. V lost 4 bases, J lost 7 bases, and 8 bases lay in between. The CDR3 has 12 amino acids. Germline lookup yields CDR1 SGHRS and CDR2 YFSETQ. Overall study results and limits: Out-of-frame TCR alpha sharing in monozygotic twins exceeded recombination model predictions.

This clonotype was observed at least ten times. What it binds is not known. Template switching added a universal primer binding site, and final cDNA carried unique molecular identifiers. MiXCR was run by TCRdb on the 5' RACE reads, yielding one entry per CDR3 protein. This table holds roughly 250,000 distinct CDR3 sequences, more than 12% found once. Every donor was a healthy Caucasian. Sequenced input: memory (CD45RO+) T cells sorted from blood. The chain is built from TRBV5-1 and TRBJ2-2; no reliable D call. The source of this sequence is a woman in her late teens or twenties in good health. For the CDR3, the DNA is TGCGCCAGCAGCGGCCCCGGCGGGGAGCTGTTTTTT. This encodes CASSGPGGELFF. The variable domain in full, completed from reference TRBV5-1 and TRBJ2-2, reads KAGVTQTPRYLIKTRGQQVTLSCSPISGHRSVSWYQQTPGQGLQFLFEYFSETQRNKGNFPGRFSGRQFSNSRSEMNVSTLELGDSALYLCASSGPGGELFFGEGSRLTVL.